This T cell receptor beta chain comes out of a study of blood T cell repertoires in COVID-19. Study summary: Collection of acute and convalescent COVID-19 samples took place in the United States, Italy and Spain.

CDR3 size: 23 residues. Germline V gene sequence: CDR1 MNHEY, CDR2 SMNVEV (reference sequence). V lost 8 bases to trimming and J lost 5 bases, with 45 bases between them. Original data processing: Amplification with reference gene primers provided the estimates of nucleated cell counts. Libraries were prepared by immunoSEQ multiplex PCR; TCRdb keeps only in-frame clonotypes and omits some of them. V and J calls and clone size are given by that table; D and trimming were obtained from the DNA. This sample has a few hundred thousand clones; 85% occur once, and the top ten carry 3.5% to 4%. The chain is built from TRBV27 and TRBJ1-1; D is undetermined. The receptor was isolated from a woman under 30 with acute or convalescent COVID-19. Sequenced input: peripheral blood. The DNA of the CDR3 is TGTGCCAGCGCCTTTCCCCCTTCGGTAAGTCCGGCGGAGGCTCTCTTCGTGAGGACTGAAGCTTTCTTT. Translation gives CASAFPPSVSPAEALFVRTEAFF.